These 26 T cell receptor beta chains were sequenced from one sample in a study of blood T cell repertoires in COVID-19. Libraries were prepared by immunoSEQ multiplex PCR; TCRdb keeps only in-frame clonotypes and omits some of them. The sample lists some 140,000 clones, approximately 79% occurring once. The specimen sequenced was peripheral blood. The receptors derive from a man in his 60s with acute or convalescent COVID-19.

The J gene is TRBJ1-2, the V gene TRBV12-3 or TRBV12-4; TRBD1 might be the D (6 bases). The CDR3 covers 13 residues. With 6 bases removed from V and 6 bases from J, the gap between germline ends came to 14 bases. DNA for the CDR3: TGTGCCAGCAGCCCCACAGGGTTTGATGGCTACACCTTC. As protein: CASSPTGFDGYTF.

The gene calls are TRBV24-1 and TRBJ1-5, with 10 positions matching TRBD1. The length of the CDR3 is 14 residues. V was clipped by 9 bases and J by 7 bases; unmatched bases: 8. The germline gives CDR1 KGHDR, CDR2 SFDVKD. The DNA for the CDR3 is TGTGCCACCTCCGGGACAGGGGCCGGCCAGCCCCAGCATTTT. This sequence encodes CATSGTGAGQPQHF.

The genes are TRBV19 and TRBJ1-1, with 10 nucleotides matching TRBD1. With 3 bases clipped from V and 4 bases from J, the junction kept 2 bases outside the gene matches. The CDR3 is made up of 14 amino acids. Germline V gene sequence: CDR1 LNHDA, CDR2 SQIVND (reference sequence). DNA of the CDR3: TGTGCCAGTAGTATGTGGACAGGGGGCACTGAAGCTTTCTTT. It translates to CASSMWTGGTEAFF.

V gene TRBV27 combines with J gene TRBJ1-2; tentative D call: TRBD1 (5 bases). Per germline, CDR1 MNHEY and CDR2 SMNVEV (reference sequence). The CDR3 extends over 12 amino acids. V gave up 2 bases and J gave up 7 bases, with 8 bases separating them. CDR3 sequence (DNA): TGTGCCAGCAGTTTAGCAGGGTTTGGCTACACCTTC. It specifies CASSLAGFGYTF.

This clone came up once. The chain combines TRBV6-1 with TRBJ1-4; D not resolved. CDR3 length equals 12 residues. V lost 3 bases to trimming and J lost 8 bases, with 7 bases between them. Germline CDR1 MNHNS, CDR2 SASEGT. Written as DNA, the CDR3 is TGTGCCAGCAGTGAGCCCCGGGAAAAACTGTTTTTT. Protein sequence: CASSEPREKLFF.

The genes are TRBV25-1 and TRBJ1-2, with 7 bases that match TRBD1. CDR1 is MGHDK and CDR2 is SYGVNS in the germline V gene. The CDR3 length is 14 residues. The V and J ends lost 3 bases and 4 bases, in that order; junction bases with no gene match: 5. The CDR3 DNA is TGTGCCAGCAGTGAGTCCGGGACAGCCTATGGCTACACCTTC. Its protein product is CASSESGTAYGYTF.

The chain employs TRBV27 and TRBJ1-1; 7 bases line up with TRBD1. The CDR3 is made up of 13 amino acids. Germline V gene lookup returns CDR1 MNHEY and CDR2 SMNVEV (reference sequence). V lost 5 bases to trimming and J lost 10 bases; unmatched junction nucleotides: 10. The chain's CDR3 is CASSPTLQGTAFF. As DNA, the CDR3 is TGTGCCAGCAGTCCTACGCTACAGGGGACAGCTTTCTTT.

This rearrangement joins TRBV27 to TRBJ1-1; D uncertain. This CDR3 region has 16 residues. CDR1 is MNHEY, CDR2 SMNVEV, per germline (reference sequence). Trimming pared 0 bases from V and 0 bases from J, leaving 11 bases between. The CDR3 is CASSLSRWQMNTEAFF. CDR3 nucleotides: TGTGCCAGCAGTTTATCGAGGTGGCAGATGAACACTGAAGCTTTCTTT.

This chain links TRBV5-1 with TRBJ1-1; D is ambiguous. The CDR3 sequence is 14 residues long. The V gene's germline CDR1 is SGHRS and CDR2 YFSETQ. Trimming shortened V by 3 bases and J by 0 bases, and 9 bases separated the two germline ends. The CDR3 spells CASSWAAVNTEAFF. DNA for the CDR3: TGCGCCAGCAGCTGGGCCGCAGTGAACACTGAAGCTTTCTTT.

The chain combines TRBV19 with TRBJ1-5; 7 bases agree with TRBD1. Unmatched junction bases numbered 7, after V lost 7 bases and J lost 7 bases. The CDR3 is made up of 13 amino acids. CDR1 is LNHDA and CDR2 is SQIVND in the germline V gene (reference sequence). CDR3 sequence (DNA): TGTGCCAGTACCCGGGACAGAACCCAGCCCCAGCATTTT. Encoded protein: CASTRDRTQPQHF.

A word on this clone: This may be a read error, as it is one base from a much larger clone. V gene TRBV11-2 combines with J gene TRBJ1-2; 7 bases match TRBD1. This CDR3 is built from 13 residues. Trimming removed 5 bases from V and 2 bases from J; junction bases left unmatched: 2. The germline CDR1 and CDR2 sequences are SGHAT and FQNNGV. The CDR3 DNA is TGTGCCAGCAGCCCGACAGGGAACTATGGCTACACCTTC. This sequence encodes CASSPTGNYGYTF.

This clone was observed at least ten times. The V call is TRBV3-1 (or the pseudogene TRBV3-2), the J call TRBJ2-5, with D maybe TRBD1 (6 bases). Between the trimmed V and J ends, which lost 1 base and 8 bases, there was a span of 8 bases. Germline CDR1 and CDR2: LGHDT and YNNKEL (reference sequence). The CDR3 loop spans 12 amino acids. CDR3 residues: CASSQGTDTQYF. For the CDR3, the DNA is TGTGCCAGCAGCCAAGGGACAGATACCCAGTACTTC.

V usage is TRBV28 and J usage is TRBJ2-6, with a tentative D call TRBD2 (6 bases). Germline CDR1 is MDHEN and CDR2 is SYDVKM. Trimming pared 6 bases from V and 4 bases from J, leaving 13 bases between. The CDR3 consists of 15 residues. The CDR3 DNA follows: TGTGCCAGCAGGGGAGGCGGGGCCGGGGCCAACGTCCTGACTTTC. Its translation: CASRGGGAGANVLTF. Full variable domain (rest looked up from reference TRBV28 and TRBJ2-6): DVKVTQSSRYLVKRTGEKVFLECVQDMDHENMFWYRQDPGLGLRLIYFSYDVKMKEKGDIPEGYSVSREKKERFSLILESASTNQTSMYLCASRGGGAGANVLTFGAGSRLTVL.

The rearrangement joins TRBV27 to TRBJ1-1, with D tentatively TRBD1 (5 bases). V lost 5 bases to trimming and J lost 3 bases, with 10 bases between them. From germline, CDR1 is MNHEY and CDR2 SMNVEV (reference sequence). The CDR3 runs 13 residues. CDR3 bases: TGTGCCAGCAGTCGCAGGGATTACACTGAAGCTTTCTTT. Translating gives CASSRRDYTEAFF.

The chain uses TRBV19 and TRBJ1-1, with 7 nucleotides matching TRBD1. J was trimmed by 3 bases and V by 5 bases; bases with no gene match: 3. The CDR3 spans 13 residues. The germline gives CDR1 LNHDA, CDR2 SQIVND (reference sequence). CDR3 bases: TGTGCCAGTAGTCCCGGACAGGACACTGAAGCTTTCTTT. Its translation: CASSPGQDTEAFF.

The chain has TRBV24-1 and TRBJ2-1, with 8 bases matching TRBD2. The ends lost 0 bases at V and 10 bases at J; junction bases unmatched: 10. This CDR3 comprises 16 residues. Looked up from germline, CDR1 is KGHDR and CDR2 is SFDVKD. CDR3 protein: CATSDLSGGPGREQFF. In DNA, the CDR3 is TGTGCCACCAGTGATTTGTCGGGAGGGCCGGGGCGCGAGCAGTTCTTC.

The sample holds a few counts of this clone. This chain links TRBV2 with TRBJ1-2; 7 bases line up with TRBD1. V was pared by 4 bases and J by 7 bases, with 3 bases of the junction left unmatched. The CDR3 extends over 12 amino acids. CDR1 and CDR2 from the germline V gene are SNHLY and FYNNEI. CDR3: CASSAGGSGYTF. In nucleotides, the CDR3 is TGTGCCAGCAGTGCAGGGGGTAGTGGCTACACCTTC.

This clone appeared a few times. The chain combines TRBV28 with TRBJ1-2, with 8 bases lining up with TRBD1. After removal of 6 bases from V and 8 bases from J, the junction contained 5 bases not matched to a gene. Germline CDR1 is MDHEN and CDR2 is SYDVKM. The CDR3 extends over 12 amino acids. Here the CDR3 DNA reads TGTGCCAGCAGCGGACAGGGATTAGGCTACACCTTC. It yields the protein CASSGQGLGYTF.

The J gene is TRBJ2-3, the V gene TRBV4-3, with 9 bases fitting TRBD2. V was clipped by 0 bases and J by 7 bases; unmatched bases: 8. CDR1 is LGHNA, CDR2 YSLEER, per germline. The CDR3 is 16 residues long. CDR3 coding DNA: TGCGCCAGCAGCCAAGATATTAGCGGGAGCTGGAATACGCAGTATTTT. Its translation is CASSQDISGSWNTQYF.

This clone was picked up one time. The CDR3 loop is CASRDLDRGLHGYTF. Here the CDR3 DNA reads TGCGCCAGCAGGGATTTAGACAGGGGGCTGCATGGCTACACCTTC. V is TRBV5-1 and J is TRBJ1-2, with 10 positions matching TRBD1. From germline, CDR1 is SGHRS and CDR2 YFSETQ. This CDR3 spans 15 amino acids. With V trimmed by 5 bases and J by 6 bases, 10 bases remained unmatched.

V gene TRBV30 combines with J gene TRBJ1-2, with 7 bases lining up with TRBD1. The CDR3 is 13 residues long. J gave up 4 bases and V 2 bases, and 4 bases lay outside the gene matches. From germline, CDR1 is GTSNPN and CDR2 SVGIG (reference sequence). In DNA form, the CDR3 reads TGTGCCTGGAGTAGGGGACAGATCTATGGCTACACCTTC. It translates to CAWSRGQIYGYTF.

The rearrangement uses TRBV7-2 and TRBJ2-3; 8 positions match TRBD2. Germline CDR1 SGHTA, CDR2 FQGNSA. The CDR3 contains 15 residues. V was pared by 1 base and J by 1 base, with 1 base of the junction left unmatched. CDR3 sequence reads: CASSLGSGGTDTQYF. The CDR3 DNA reads TGTGCCAGCAGCTTAGGTAGCGGGGGCACAGATACGCAGTATTTT.

The chain couples TRBV29-1 to TRBJ2-2; 14 bases are a match to TRBD2. Germline lookup yields CDR1 SQVTM and CDR2 ANQGSEA. V lost 2 bases and J lost 8; bases outside the gene matches: 7. The CDR3 extends over 16 amino acids. The DNA of the CDR3 is TGCAGCGTTGAACTCCGACTAGCGGGAGGGTTAGGGGAGCTGTTTTTT. Protein: CSVELRLAGGLGELFF.

The chain uses TRBV27 and TRBJ1-4; D is undetermined. The germline gives CDR1 MNHEY, CDR2 SMNVEV (reference sequence). The CDR3 has 13 residues. The V end was cut by 10 bases, the J end by 8 bases, with 17 bases between. Here the CDR3 DNA reads TGTGCCACCGCGACGCGGCCCGGGGAAAAACTGTTTTTT. It encodes CATATRPGEKLFF. Based on the CDR3 plus reference TRBV27 and TRBJ1-4, the full variable domain is EAQVTQNPRYLITVTGKKLTVTCSQNMNHEYMSWYRQDPGLGLRQIYYSMNVEVTDKGDVPEGYKVSRKEKRNFPLILESPSPNQTSLYFCATATRPGEKLFFGSGTQLSVL.

V and J are TRBV6-6 and TRBJ2-1; D is ambiguous. The CDR3 has 14 residues. The ends were cut back, 0 bases at V and 4 bases at J, with 7 bases in the middle. Germline CDR1 is MNHNY and CDR2 is SVGAGI (reference sequence). CDR3 loop: CASSYSTSYNEQFF. The CDR3 nucleotides read TGTGCCAGCAGTTACTCGACTTCGTACAATGAGCAGTTCTTC.

Concerning this clone itself: In the same sample, other DNA sequences code for this CDR3. The gene calls are TRBV5-1 and TRBJ2-1; a weak D match, TRBD2 (5 bases). Trimming cost V 1 base and J 0 bases, with 8 bases left between them. Germline V gene lookup returns CDR1 SGHRS and CDR2 YFSETQ. This CDR3 region has 15 residues. DNA for the CDR3: TGCGCCAGCAGCTTGAGTGGGAGCTCCTACAATGAGCAGTTCTTC. This encodes CASSLSGSSYNEQFF.